The 27 T cell receptor beta chains reported below all come from one sample, sequenced in a study of graft-versus-host responses after intestinal transplantation. Antigen specificity for these receptors is unknown. Libraries were prepared by immunoSEQ multiplex PCR; TCRdb keeps only in-frame clonotypes and omits some of them. The table has roughly 110,000 clones, about nine tenths seen once. The sample was unstimulated CD4+ T cells sorted from spleen or lymph node cells, taken before transplant. These receptors came from a human donor who was the organ donor for an intestinal transplant.

This clone was found a few times. The genes are TRBV6-1 and TRBJ1-5; a weak D match, TRBD1 (5 bases). This CDR3 region has 15 residues. The germline CDR1 and CDR2 sequences are MNHNS and SASEGT. Trimming took off 4 bases at V and 2 bases at J, with 12 bases between the two ends. The CDR3, as DNA: TGTGCCAGCAGTGTAGGCAGGGATGGCAATCAGCCCCAGCATTTT. Protein: CASSVGRDGNQPQHF.

The chain combines TRBV19 with TRBJ2-3; D gene uncertain. This CDR3 has 14 amino acids. Deletions cut 4 bases from V and 0 bases from J, with 8 bases between. Germline V gene data show CDR1 as LNHDA and CDR2 as SQIVND (reference sequence). CDR3 region: CASSNAASTDTQYF. As DNA, the CDR3 is TGTGCCAGTAGTAATGCAGCTAGCACAGATACGCAGTATTTT. Combining the CDR3 with reference TRBV19 and TRBJ2-3 gives the whole variable domain DGGITQSPKYLFRKEGQNVTLSCEQNLNHDAMYWYRQDPGQGLRLIYYSQIVNDFQKGDIAEGYSVSREKKESFPLTVTSAQKNPTAFYLCASSNAASTDTQYFGPGTRLTVL.

Details on this clone: An end of the junction does not agree with germline; a read error may underlie this. In the same sample, other DNA sequences code for this CDR3. This rearrangement joins TRBV7-3 to TRBJ2-2, with 9 bases identical to TRBD1. CDR3 size: 16 residues. Germline-derived CDR1 and CDR2 are SGHTA and FQGTGA. CDR3 loop: CASSLAGTGNAGELFF. The CDR3 coding sequence is TGTGCCAGCAGCTTAGCTGGGACAGGGAACGCCGGGGAGCTGTTTTTT.

This chain links TRBV4-2 with TRBJ2-7; D possibly corresponds to TRBD2 (5 bases). This CDR3 region has 15 residues. V was pared by 0 bases and J by 3 bases, with 12 bases between. Germline V lookup: CDR1 LGHNA, CDR2 YNFKEQ. The CDR3 spells CASSQDEGSYYEQYF. CDR3 DNA sequence: TGTGCCAGCAGCCAAGATGAGGGTAGCTACTACGAGCAGTACTTC.

This chain joins TRBV9 and TRBJ2-1; 10 positions match TRBD2. The CDR3 covers 15 residues. Trimming took 0 bases from V and 7 from J; bases not matched to a gene: 4. CDR1 is SGDLS, CDR2 YYNGEE, per germline. The CDR3 spells CASSVGSSGGNEQFF. The CDR3 DNA is TGTGCCAGCAGCGTAGGGTCTAGCGGGGGAAATGAGCAGTTCTTC.

The chain uses TRBV25-1 and TRBJ1-4, with D uncertain. Germline V gives CDR1 MGHDK, CDR2 SYGVNS. V lost 0 bases, J lost 4 bases, and 9 bases lay in between. The CDR3 consists of 15 residues. DNA for the CDR3: TGTGCCAGCAGTGAATATCGGACGGTTAATGAAAAACTGTTTTTT. Amino acid sequence: CASSEYRTVNEKLFF.

The V and J genes are TRBV6-5 and TRBJ1-5, with TRBD1 matching over 7 bases. This CDR3 has 14 residues. J gave up 4 bases and V 7 bases, and 7 bases lay outside the gene matches. Germline assignment: CDR1 MNHEY and CDR2 SVGAGI. The CDR3 loop is CASTRRGENQPQHF. The CDR3 nucleotides read TGTGCCAGCACCCGCAGGGGGGAAAATCAGCCCCAGCATTTT.

The gene calls are TRBV5-1 and TRBJ1-2; possibly TRBD1 for D (5 bases). Germline V gene lookup returns CDR1 SGHRS and CDR2 YFSETQ. V lost 4 bases and J lost 4, with 11 bases in between. This CDR3 has 13 amino acids. The CDR3 DNA is TGCGCCAGCAGCCTGGGGGGAGGCTATGGCTACACCTTC. Translation gives CASSLGGGYGYTF.

This rearrangement joins TRBV27 to TRBJ1-6; 7 bases agree with TRBD1. The CDR3 has 14 residues. From germline, CDR1 is MNHEY and CDR2 SMNVEV (reference sequence). V trimming: 4 bases; J trimming: 6 bases; junction bases outside the gene matches: 3. The CDR3 DNA sequence: TGTGCCAGCAGTTCGACAGGGCTTAATTCACCCCTCCACTTT. Translated: CASSSTGLNSPLHF.

The chain uses TRBV18 and TRBJ1-1, with 7 bases matching TRBD1. Germline V gives CDR1 KGHSH, CDR2 LQKENI. Trimming took 3 bases from V and 4 from J; bases not matched to a gene: 11. CDR3 length equals 16 residues. CDR3 sequence: CASSPTVTGRGTEAFF. Here the CDR3 DNA reads TGTGCCAGCTCACCTACCGTGACAGGGAGAGGCACTGAAGCTTTCTTT.

This sequence joins TRBV19 and TRBJ2-1; D is undetermined. The CDR3 loop spans 15 amino acids. The V gene's germline CDR1 is LNHDA and CDR2 SQIVND (reference sequence). Trimming stripped 1 base from V and 3 bases from J, with 10 bases between. For the CDR3, the DNA is TGTGCCAGTAGTATAGGTCTCGGTAACTACAATGAGCAGTTCTTC. Its protein is CASSIGLGNYNEQFF.

The V gene is TRBV6-5, the J gene TRBJ2-7, with D possibly TRBD1 on 5 matching bases. The CDR3 sequence is 12 residues long. CDR1 MNHEY and CDR2 SVGAGI come from the germline V gene. Trimming stripped 7 bases from V and 2 bases from J, with 9 bases between. The CDR3 nucleotides read TGTGCCAGCAAAGGGGTAGCCTACGAGCAGTACTTC. Protein product: CASKGVAYEQYF.

This chain uses TRBV6-1 with TRBJ2-3; TRBD2 matches 9 bases. CDR1 and CDR2 (germline): MNHNS, SASEGT. V lost 1 base and J lost 4; bases outside the gene matches: 3. This CDR3 region has 15 residues. In DNA form, the CDR3 reads TGTGCCAGCAGTGAAGGGCGGGAGGGTTCAGATACGCAGTATTTT. As protein: CASSEGREGSDTQYF.

The J gene is TRBJ1-4, the V gene TRBV25-1; D might be TRBD1 (5 bases). V dropped 0 bases and J dropped 7 bases, with 21 bases sitting between them. The CDR3 spans 18 residues. Per the germline V gene, CDR1 is MGHDK and CDR2 is SYGVNS. CDR3 in DNA: TGTGCCAGCAGTGAATATGAGAGGGCTTGGGGGTTTCCTGAAAAACTGTTTTTT. Its protein product is CASSEYERAWGFPEKLFF.

CDR3 sequence reads: CASSEGRQGTGELFF. The DNA of the CDR3 is TGTGCCAGCAGTGAAGGGAGGCAGGGCACCGGGGAGCTGTTTTTT. The chain couples TRBV2 to TRBJ2-2; perhaps D is TRBD1 or TRBD2 (5 bases each). The V end was cut by 1 base, the J end by 4 bases, with 10 bases between. The CDR3 runs 15 residues. Germline loops: CDR1 SNHLY, CDR2 FYNNEI.

This chain connects TRBV6-5 to TRBJ2-1; D possibly matches TRBD1 or TRBD2 (5 bases each). CDR1 is MNHEY, CDR2 SVGAGI, per germline. V shed 6 bases and J shed 5 bases, with 17 bases lying between them. The CDR3 contains 15 residues. CDR3 amino acids: CASSGRGLSHNEQFF. CDR3 nucleotide sequence: TGTGCCAGCAGCGGCCGGGGCCTTAGCCACAATGAGCAGTTCTTC.

The chain combines TRBV27 with TRBJ2-1; D gene unclear. The length of the CDR3 is 15 residues. Trimming shortened V by 4 bases and J by 6 bases, and 16 bases separated the two germline ends. Germline values: CDR1 MNHEY, CDR2 SMNVEV (reference sequence). CDR3 in amino acids: CASSSPLLLGNEQFF. CDR3 DNA: TGTGCCAGCAGTTCACCCCTCCTCCTGGGCAATGAGCAGTTCTTC.

The chain combines TRBV7-2 with TRBJ1-3, with unresolved D. Germline V gene data show CDR1 as SGHTA and CDR2 as FQGNSA. This CDR3 has 12 residues. The V and J ends lost 8 bases and 5 bases respectively, with 10 bases between them. The CDR3 reads CASRSERNTIYF. The CDR3 DNA follows: TGTGCCAGCCGTTCGGAGCGAAACACCATATATTTT.

With respect to this clone: Other nucleotide sequences in the sample specify the same CDR3. J is TRBJ1-2 and V is TRBV5-4, with 9 bases lining up with TRBD1. CDR3 size: 15 residues. The junction had 6 bases not matched to a gene; V was cut back by 0 bases and J by 6 bases. Germline loops: CDR1 SGHNT, CDR2 YYREEE (reference sequence). The CDR3 region is CASSLAGGQGNGYTF. The CDR3 DNA follows: TGTGCCAGCAGCTTGGCCGGGGGACAGGGAAATGGCTACACCTTC. Variable domain in full (rest from reference TRBV5-4 and TRBJ1-2): ETGVTQSPTHLIKTRGQQVTLRCSSQSGHNTVSWYQQALGQGPQFIFQYYREEENGRGNFPPRFSGLQFPNYSSELNVNALELDDSALYLCASSLAGGQGNGYTFGSGTRLTVV.

The count of this clone is one. The V gene is TRBV7-6, the J gene TRBJ2-1; 12 bases match TRBD2. This CDR3 has 15 residues. In germline, CDR1 is SGHVS, CDR2 FNYEAQ. V trimming: 4 bases; J trimming: 7 bases; junction bases outside the gene matches: 5. CDR3 amino acids: CASSSRTSGANEQFF. CDR3 in DNA: TGTGCCAGCAGCTCCAGGACTAGCGGGGCAAATGAGCAGTTCTTC.

This clone has just one count. The genes are TRBV6-1 and TRBJ1-6; perhaps TRBD1 as D (5 bases). Trimming left V 3 bases short and J 10 bases short, with 19 bases between. Per germline, CDR1 MNHNS and CDR2 SASEGT. This CDR3 is built from 16 residues. This chain's CDR3 is CASSEDPGGFRSPLHF. The DNA of the CDR3 is TGTGCCAGCAGTGAGGACCCTGGGGGATTTAGGTCACCCCTCCACTTT.

The genes are TRBV7-3 and TRBJ1-1; a weak D match, TRBD1 (5 bases). Trimming left V 0 bases short and J 10 bases short, with 12 bases between. The CDR3 contains 13 residues. CDR1 SGHTA and CDR2 FQGTGA come from the germline V gene. This CDR3 reads CASSLTGGSGAFF. CDR3 sequence (DNA): TGTGCCAGCAGCTTAACGGGGGGGTCTGGAGCTTTCTTT.

The V gene is TRBV18, the J gene TRBJ1-2; TRBD1 agrees at 10 bases. V dropped 5 bases and J dropped 4; count of bases not matched to a gene: 7. From germline, CDR1 is KGHSH and CDR2 LQKENI. This CDR3 region has 15 residues. The chain's CDR3 is CASSSRDRGTYGYTF. The CDR3 DNA reads TGTGCCAGCTCATCCCGGGACAGGGGAACCTATGGCTACACCTTC.

The genes are TRBV6-5 and TRBJ2-5, with 13 nucleotides matching TRBD2. The CDR3 loop spans 15 amino acids. Germline CDR1 and CDR2: MNHEY and SVGAGI. V gave up 6 bases and J gave up 4 bases; unmatched junction bases: 5. The CDR3 region is CASSRTSGGLETQYF. The DNA of the CDR3 is TGTGCCAGCAGCAGGACTAGCGGGGGCCTAGAGACCCAGTACTTC.

The J gene is TRBJ2-3, the V gene TRBV5-1; D gene ambiguous. CDR1 and CDR2 from the germline V gene are SGHRS and YFSETQ. There are 14 residues in the CDR3. Trimming shortened V by 1 base and J by 2 bases, and 8 bases separated the two germline ends. CDR3 residues: CASSLRYFTDTQYF. The CDR3 DNA reads as TGCGCCAGCAGCTTGAGGTACTTCACAGATACGCAGTATTTT.

The rearrangement links TRBV7-2 to TRBJ2-3; TRBD1 is a possible D gene (6 bases). The CDR3 sequence is 11 residues long. Germline values: CDR1 SGHTA, CDR2 FQGNSA. The V gene lost 4 bases and the J gene lost 15 bases, with 14 bases spanning the gap. The CDR3: CASSSPGHEYF. Written as DNA, the CDR3 is TGTGCCAGCAGCTCACCGGGACACGAATATTTT.

The chain joins TRBV10-1 to TRBJ2-1, with 11 nucleotides matching TRBD2. V lost 3 bases, J lost 6 bases, and 1 base stayed unmatched. The CDR3 runs to 14 residues. Germline loops: CDR1 WNHNN, CDR2 SYGVQD (reference sequence). CDR3 region: CASSELAGVNEQFF. In DNA, the CDR3 is TGCGCCAGCAGTGAACTAGCGGGAGTCAATGAGCAGTTCTTC.